These T cell receptor beta chains were read from a single sample in a study of CD8+ T cells in alopecia areata. Sequencing used immunoSEQ multiplex PCR; TCRdb keeps in-frame clones, though not all of them. The repertoire consists of roughly 220,000 clones, with over 60% occurring once and the leading ten covering more than 1%. The sample here was CD4+ T cells sorted from blood, taken at approximately week 42, from a patient treated with tofacitinib. These TCRs come from a human donor with alopecia areata. Each CDR3 is given with its conserved first and last residue. The D gene is left open where the match is weak. The listing skips clone size in some rows; elsewhere it reads once, few, many or a size class.

D,V,J,size,CDR3,DNA
NA,TRBV7-2,TRBJ2-5,NA,CASSGTETQYF,TGTGCCAGCAGCGGAACAGAGACCCAGTACTTC
NA,TRBV30,TRBJ2-5,NA,CAWSVNLGETQYF,TGTGCCTGGAGTGTGAACTTAGGAGAGACCCAGTACTTC
TRBD1,TRBV29-1,TRBJ2-7,NA,CSGQGAYEQYF,TGCAGCGGACAGGGGGCGTACGAGCAGTACTTC
NA,TRBV29-1,TRBJ2-2,NA,CSYARGPSPNTGELFF,TGCAGCTACGCTCGGGGGCCCTCGCCGAACACCGGGGAGCTGTTTTTT
TRBD2,TRBV30,TRBJ2-1,NA,CAWSGLAPYNEQFF,TGTGCCTGGAGTGGACTAGCGCCCTACAATGAGCAGTTCTTC
TRBD2,TRBV6-5,TRBJ2-3,few,CASSPWGGITDTQYF,TGTGCCAGCAGTCCCTGGGGGGGGATCACAGATACGCAGTATTTT
NA,TRBV2,TRBJ2-5,NA,CASSQRRALGETQYF,TGTGCCAGCAGTCAGCGACGGGCCTTGGGAGAGACCCAGTACTTC
NA,TRBV12-5,TRBJ2-5,NA,CASGLVIGETQYF,TGTGCTAGTGGTTTGGTTATCGGGGAGACCCAGTACTTC
TRBD1,TRBV29-1,TRBJ2-6,few,CSVASGQRTSGANVLTF,TGCAGCGTTGCCTCGGGACAGCGAACCTCTGGGGCCAACGTCCTGACTTTC
TRBD1,TRBV30,TRBJ1-4,NA,CAWRPRTGGKEKLFF,TGTGCCTGGAGACCCCGGACAGGGGGCAAAGAAAAACTGTTTTTT
NA,TRBV30,TRBJ1-1,once,CAWRKKDDTEAFF,TGTGCCTGGAGGAAGAAAGACGACACTGAAGCTTTCTTT
NA,TRBV27,TRBJ1-1,NA,CASRRREGGTEAFF,TGTGCCAGCAGACGCAGGGAAGGAGGCACTGAAGCTTTCTTT
TRBD1,TRBV28,TRBJ2-4,NA,CASSFWSQGVSRNIQYF,TGTGCCAGCAGTTTTTGGTCGCAGGGGGTTTCCAGAAACATTCAGTACTTC
TRBD2,TRBV29-1,TRBJ2-3,NA,CSVDLAGGTDTQYF,TGCAGCGTTGATCTAGCGGGGGGCACAGATACGCAGTATTTT
TRBD1,TRBV6-6,TRBJ1-2,NA,CASSLQTGDYGYTF,TGTGCCAGCAGTTTGCAGACAGGGGACTATGGCTACACCTTC
NA,TRBV29-1,TRBJ1-2,NA,CSVENPDDGYTF,TGCAGCGTTGAAAATCCAGACGATGGCTACACCTTC
NA,TRBV30,TRBJ1-5,NA,CAMGGRQPQHF,TGTGCCATGGGGGGCAGGCAGCCCCAGCATTTT
TRBD2,TRBV28,TRBJ2-1,few,CASSEAGGRSYNEQFF,TGTGCCAGCAGTGAAGCGGGGGGCAGATCCTACAATGAGCAGTTCTTC
NA,TRBV7-2,TRBJ2-2,NA,CASSLSYGGNTGELFF,TGTGCCAGCAGCCTCTCGTACGGCGGGAACACCGGGGAGCTGTTTTTT
NA,TRBV5-1,TRBJ1-1,once,CASSLARGNTEAFF,TGCGCCAGCAGCTTGGCCAGAGGGAACACTGAAGCTTTCTTT
NA,TRBV4-3,TRBJ2-3,few,CASSPRGQYTDTQYF,TGCGCCAGCAGCCCACGCGGACAGTACACAGATACGCAGTATTTT
NA,TRBV29-1,TRBJ1-4,NA,CSVGSTAPNEKLFF,TGCAGCGTTGGGTCGACAGCCCCTAATGAAAAACTGTTTTTT
NA,TRBV25-1,TRBJ2-5,NA,CASSESKTGLLGETQYF,TGTGCCAGCAGTGAATCTAAAACAGGGCTCCTGGGGGAGACCCAGTACTTC
NA,TRBV28,TRBJ1-2,NA,CASSFERGYYGYTF,TGTGCCAGCAGTTTCGAGAGGGGCTACTATGGCTACACCTTC
NA,TRBV4-3,TRBJ2-6,few,CASSQRAEGANVLTF,TGCGCCAGCAGCCAGAGGGCAGAAGGGGCCAACGTCCTGACTTTC
NA,TRBV19,TRBJ2-7,many,CASSPSPKGLSSYEQYF,TGTGCCAGTAGTCCCTCCCCGAAAGGTCTCAGCTCCTACGAGCAGTACTTC
NA,TRBV14,TRBJ1-2,few,CASSPQQPTRDYGYTF,TGTGCCAGCAGCCCGCAACAGCCAACTAGGGACTATGGCTACACCTTC
NA,TRBV11-3,TRBJ1-1,NA,CASSFDSMNTEAFF,TGTGCCAGCAGCTTCGACAGCATGAACACTGAAGCTTTCTTT
NA,TRBV29-1,TRBJ2-7,NA,CSVEERREQYF,TGCAGCGTTGAAGAAAGGCGAGAGCAGTACTTC
NA,TRBV30,TRBJ2-5,NA,CAWILGKTQYF,TGTGCCTGGATTCTGGGAAAGACCCAGTACTTC
TRBD1,TRBV25-1,TRBJ2-6,NA,CATTGTGGFGRANVLTF,TGTGCTACGACCGGGACAGGGGGCTTTGGTAGGGCCAACGTCCTGACTTTC
NA,TRBV27,TRBJ2-3,NA,CASSSKGTDTQYF,TGTGCCAGCAGTTCTAAGGGTACAGATACGCAGTATTTT
NA,TRBV19,TRBJ1-2,NA,CASSLGGAYGYTF,TGTGCCAGTAGTCTGGGAGGGGCCTATGGCTACACCTTC
NA,TRBV10-3,TRBJ2-7,once,CAISESSPTGSEQYF,TGTGCCATCAGTGAGTCGTCACCCACGGGCTCCGAGCAGTACTTC
TRBD1,TRBV5-1,TRBJ2-1,few,CASSFETGKTNEQFF,TGCGCCAGCAGCTTCGAGACAGGGAAGACGAATGAGCAGTTCTTC
TRBD2,TRBV29-1,TRBJ2-5,NA,CSVGLAEETQYF,TGCAGCGTGGGACTAGCGGAAGAGACCCAGTACTTC
NA,TRBV7-9,TRBJ2-5,NA,CASSLGAVSFETQYF,TGTGCCAGCAGCTTAGGAGCGGTCTCCTTTGAGACCCAGTACTTC
NA,TRBV7-2,TRBJ1-4,NA,CASTEDNEKLFF,TGTGCCAGCACGGAAGATAATGAAAAACTGTTTTTT
TRBD1,TRBV29-1,TRBJ1-1,NA,CSVSRGMNTEAFF,TGCAGCGTTTCCAGGGGGATGAACACTGAAGCTTTCTTT
NA,TRBV29-1,TRBJ2-3,few,CSVVGHFTDTQYF,TGCAGCGTTGTGGGGCACTTCACAGATACGCAGTATTTT
NA,TRBV6-1,TRBJ1-1,NA,CASFGGGVDSTEAFF,TGTGCCAGCTTTGGAGGAGGGGTAGATAGCACTGAAGCTTTCTTT
TRBD2,TRBV29-1,TRBJ2-7,NA,CSVEGTSGGPSYEQYF,TGCAGCGTCGAAGGGACTAGCGGGGGACCGTCCTACGAGCAGTACTTC
NA,TRBV29-1,TRBJ2-3,NA,CSVATRFTDTQYF,TGCAGCGTTGCGACTCGTTTCACAGATACGCAGTATTTT
NA,TRBV29-1,TRBJ2-7,NA,CSVRNLLTLEQYF,TGCAGCGTTCGAAACCTCCTCACCCTCGAGCAGTACTTC
NA,TRBV2,TRBJ1-2,NA,CASSGARTYGYTF,TGTGCCAGCAGTGGGGCCCGAACCTATGGCTACACCTTC
NA,TRBV29-1,TRBJ2-3,NA,CSVTWLGDRWEITDTQYF,TGCAGCGTCACGTGGCTGGGGGACCGCTGGGAAATCACAGATACGCAGTATTTT
NA,TRBV29-1,TRBJ1-2,NA,CSVWDGGSYGYTF,TGCAGCGTGTGGGACGGCGGGTCTTATGGCTACACCTTC
NA,TRBV29-1,TRBJ1-1,few,CSVRPNPDTEAFF,TGCAGCGTTAGACCAAACCCGGACACTGAAGCTTTCTTT
TRBD1,TRBV30,TRBJ1-5,NA,CAWRQTGQGQPQHF,TGTGCCTGGAGGCAGACAGGGCAGGGTCAGCCCCAGCATTTT
NA,TRBV30,TRBJ2-6,few,CAWTLAGANVLTF,TGTGCCTGGACCCTCGCCGGGGCCAACGTCCTGACTTTC
NA,TRBV28,TRBJ2-1,NA,CASSLQTKQFF,TGTGCCAGCAGTTTACAGACAAAGCAGTTCTTC
TRBD1,TRBV30,TRBJ1-1,NA,CAWMQGASHYSEAFF,TGTGCCTGGATGCAGGGGGCTTCCCACTACTCTGAAGCTTTCTTT
NA,TRBV18,TRBJ2-7,NA,CASSPTPDEQYF,TGTGCCAGCTCACCGACTCCCGACGAGCAGTACTTC
NA,TRBV29-1,TRBJ1-4,NA,CSVAQLGNEKLFF,TGCAGCGTTGCGCAGTTGGGTAATGAAAAACTGTTTTTT
NA,TRBV4-3,TRBJ1-1,NA,CASSQGLTVMNTEAFF,TGCGCCAGCAGCCAAGGGTTAACAGTGATGAACACTGAAGCTTTCTTT
TRBD1,TRBV30,TRBJ1-1,few,CASVRRQGRTEAFF,TGTGCCTCGGTCCGCCGACAGGGGAGAACTGAAGCTTTCTTT
NA,TRBV29-1,TRBJ1-1,NA,CSVKRGTEAFF,TGCAGCGTTAAACGGGGCACTGAAGCTTTCTTT